The 32 T cell receptor beta chains listed next were all sequenced from one sample in a study of persistence of HIV-infected CD4 T cells. Sequencing used immunoSEQ version 4 in survey mode. Data came from immunoSEQ multiplex PCR; TCRdb stores just in-frame clones and leaves some out. The sample holds tens of thousands of clones, more than 60% seen once. For these receptors, no antigen is known. The stimulus was lysate of CMV-infected fibroblasts, approximately 9.7 ug/mL. Memory cells lacking CD40L and CD69 with high CD45RO were sorted. The source was CD4+ T cells sorted from PBMCs after roughly 18-hour stimulation, collected from a patient who received antiretroviral therapy. The receptor source for this set is an adult man with HIV who was CMV-seropositive.

The chain is built from TRBV15 and TRBJ1-2, with D perhaps TRBD1 (5 bases). V was shortened by 0 bases and J by 8 bases, with 16 bases between the two germline ends. CDR1 is LNHNV, CDR2 YYDKDF, per germline (reference sequence). The CDR3 has 15 residues. The CDR3 protein is CATSRDRIGRDGYTF. The CDR3 DNA follows: TGTGCCACCAGCAGAGATCGGATTGGGAGGGACGGCTACACCTTC. The full variable domain, completed using reference TRBV15 and TRBJ1-2, is DAMVIQNPRYQVTQFGKPVTLSCSQTLNHNVMYWYQQKSSQAPKLLFHYYDKDFNNEADTPDNFQSRRPNTSFCFLDIRSPGLGDTAMYLCATSRDRIGRDGYTFGSGTRLTVV.

This chain joins TRBV12-3 or TRBV12-4 and TRBJ1-4, with D hard to call. Between the trimmed V and J ends, which lost 5 bases and 8 bases, there was a span of 12 bases. CDR3 length: 13 residues. The CDR3 DNA follows: TGTGCCAGCAGTCAAACCCAGCGGGAAAAACTGTTTTTT. It yields the protein CASSQTQREKLFF.

This clone was detected a few times. This chain connects TRBV30 to TRBJ2-7, with D perhaps matching TRBD2 (6 bases). With 4 bases removed from V and 3 bases from J, the gap between germline ends came to 16 bases. The germline V gene has CDR1 GTSNPN and CDR2 SVGIG (reference sequence). The CDR3 runs 14 residues. The CDR3 coding sequence is TGTGCCTGGAAGGGTGCGCAGGGACTCTACGAGCAGTACTTC. This codes for CAWKGAQGLYEQYF.

This rearrangement joins TRBV15 to TRBJ2-4; D unresolved. This CDR3 is 19 amino acids long. The V gene's germline CDR1 is LNHNV and CDR2 YYDKDF (reference sequence). Deletions cut 0 bases from V and 0 bases from J, with 18 bases between. The CDR3 DNA sequence: TGTGCCACCAGCAGAGATTCTTTGAGTTTGCCCGGAGCCAAAAACATTCAGTACTTC. Translated, it gives CATSRDSLSLPGAKNIQYF.

The genes are TRBV28 and TRBJ1-2; TRBD1 matches at 12 bases. The CDR3 contains 15 residues. Germline loops: CDR1 MDHEN, CDR2 SYDVKM. The V segment lost 2 bases and the J segment 4 bases; nucleotides outside the gene matches: 2. DNA of the CDR3: TGTGCCAGCAGTTTAGGGGGACAGGGGGCCTATGGCTACACCTTC. This gives the protein CASSLGGQGAYGYTF.

This chain links TRBV5-5 with TRBJ2-3; D is undetermined. Between the trimmed V and J ends, which lost 6 bases and 2 bases, there was a span of 13 bases. This CDR3 spans 14 amino acids. CDR1 and CDR2 (germline): SGHKS, YYEKEE (reference sequence). This CDR3 is CASTPLTSTDTQYF. The CDR3 region has the DNA TGTGCCAGCACCCCCTTAACATCCACAGATACGCAGTATTTT.

This chain uses TRBV7-3 with TRBJ1-1; D ambiguous. The CDR3 spans 13 residues. Trimming removed 3 bases from V and 3 bases from J, with 8 bases in between. Looked up from germline, CDR1 is SGHTA and CDR2 is FQGTGA. The CDR3 DNA reads TGTGCCAGCAGCTTCCGGGAGTACACTGAAGCTTTCTTT. This sequence encodes CASSFREYTEAFF.

The chain has TRBV10-3 and TRBJ1-2, with unresolved D. CDR3 length: 13 amino acids. Trimming took 8 bases from V and 8 from J, leaving 18 bases between them. Germline V gives CDR1 ENHRY, CDR2 SYGVKD. CDR3 protein: CAIYNLPKEGYTF. The CDR3 nucleotides read TGTGCCATCTATAACCTCCCAAAAGAAGGCTACACCTTC.

The V and J genes are TRBV19 and TRBJ2-7; tentatively, D is TRBD1 (5 bases). The CDR3 contains 14 residues. The germline CDR1 and CDR2 sequences are LNHDA and SQIVND (reference sequence). Trimming pared 0 bases from V and 5 bases from J, leaving 11 bases between. In DNA, the CDR3 is TGTGCCAGTAGTATAGATCCGACAGCAAACGAGCAGTACTTC. Translating gives CASSIDPTANEQYF.

The chain carries TRBV18 and TRBJ1-1; D unclear. The CDR3 is 14 residues long. Germline CDR1 KGHSH, CDR2 LQKENI. With 2 bases removed from V and 4 bases from J, the gap between germline ends came to 11 bases. CDR3 DNA sequence: TGTGCCAGCTCACCAGGCACTACGAGCACTGAAGCTTTCTTT. Its protein is CASSPGTTSTEAFF.

The chain is built from TRBV19 and TRBJ2-4, with unresolved D. This CDR3 is built from 14 residues. V dropped 7 bases and J dropped 4 bases, with 14 bases sitting between them. In germline, CDR1 is LNHDA, CDR2 SQIVND (reference sequence). The DNA of the CDR3 is TGTGCCAGTAACCCGACCGGGTCGAAAAACATTCAGTACTTC. This encodes CASNPTGSKNIQYF.

This rearrangement joins TRBV6-4 to TRBJ1-1; tentatively, D is TRBD1 (5 bases). Trimming took 4 bases from V and 8 from J, leaving 11 bases between them. The CDR3 spans 12 residues. CDR1 is MRHNA, CDR2 SNTAGT, per germline. CDR3 amino acids: CASSGDRGEAFF. Written as DNA, the CDR3 is TGTGCCAGCAGTGGTGACCGGGGGGAAGCTTTCTTT.

This clone was seen a single time. The rearrangement joins TRBV19 to TRBJ2-6, with 7 bases aligning to TRBD1. Germline CDR1 LNHDA, CDR2 SQIVND (reference sequence). J was trimmed by 2 bases and V by 4 bases; bases with no gene match: 5. This CDR3 region has 16 residues. The CDR3 coding sequence is TGTGCCAGTAGTAAGGGACAGTCAACTGGGGCCAACGTCCTGACTTTC. Its translation is CASSKGQSTGANVLTF.

This clone appeared a few times. The chain has TRBV6-5 and TRBJ1-1, with D uncertain. Trimming left V 6 bases short and J 0 bases short, with 5 bases between. The CDR3 extends over 12 amino acids. CDR1 is MNHEY and CDR2 is SVGAGI in the germline V gene. The DNA for the CDR3 is TGTGCCAGCAGGTTAATGAACACTGAAGCTTTCTTT. Translation: CASRLMNTEAFF.

The chain couples TRBV18 to TRBJ2-1; D gene uncertain. Trimming shortened V by 2 bases and J by 1 base, and 12 bases separated the two germline ends. The CDR3 loop spans 16 amino acids. Germline values: CDR1 KGHSH, CDR2 LQKENI. The CDR3 spells CASSPFLSGSYNEQFF. CDR3 nucleotide sequence: TGTGCCAGCTCACCATTCCTCTCCGGTTCCTACAATGAGCAGTTCTTC.

V and J are TRBV7-6 and TRBJ2-5, with 15 bases fitting TRBD2. Germline V gene lookup returns CDR1 SGHVS and CDR2 FNYEAQ. The CDR3 runs to 18 residues. V dropped 1 base and J dropped 5; count of bases not matched to a gene: 8. The CDR3 is CASSLGWTSGRAGETQYF. The CDR3 DNA follows: TGTGCCAGCAGCTTAGGTTGGACTAGCGGGAGGGCCGGGGAGACCCAGTACTTC.

V and J are TRBV14 and TRBJ2-5; D unclear. V lost 1 base and J lost 5, with 5 bases in between. The germline V gene has CDR1 SGHDN and CDR2 FVKESK. The CDR3 spans 12 residues. CDR3 region: CASSQVGETQYF. CDR3 nucleotides: TGTGCCAGCAGCCAAGTGGGGGAGACCCAGTACTTC.

The rearrangement links TRBV10-3 to TRBJ2-7; 7 bases line up with TRBD1. J was trimmed by 2 bases and V by 0 bases; bases with no gene match: 7. Germline V gene data show CDR1 as ENHRY and CDR2 as SYGVKD. The CDR3 has 16 residues. This chain's CDR3 is CAISESRVGGPYEQYF. The CDR3 DNA is TGTGCCATCAGTGAGTCGAGGGTAGGGGGCCCCTACGAGCAGTACTTC.

The chain combines TRBV9 with TRBJ1-5, with no clear D. CDR1 is SGDLS and CDR2 is YYNGEE in the germline V gene. The V end was cut by 3 bases, the J end by 7 bases, with 11 bases between. This CDR3 region has 13 residues. The CDR3: CASSADPRQPQHF. For the CDR3, the DNA is TGTGCCAGCAGCGCAGACCCCCGCCAGCCCCAGCATTTT. Together with reference TRBV9 and TRBJ1-5, the CDR3 gives the full variable domain: DSGVTQTPKHLITATGQRVTLRCSPRSGDLSVYWYQQSLDQGLQFLIQYYNGEERAKGNILERFSAQQFPDLHSELNLSSLELGDSALYFCASSADPRQPQHFGDGTRLSIL.

The gene calls are TRBV7-3 and TRBJ2-2; TRBD2 matches at 10 bases. V gave up 7 bases and J gave up 7 bases; unmatched junction bases: 6. The CDR3 is made up of 14 amino acids. Germline V lookup: CDR1 SGHTA, CDR2 FQGTGA. The chain's CDR3 is CASTAGGPNGELFF. The CDR3 coding sequence is TGTGCCAGCACAGCGGGAGGGCCCAACGGGGAGCTGTTTTTT.

CDR3 residues: CASSEGTPYEQYF. The CDR3 nucleotides read TGTGCCAGTAGTGAGGGGACACCTTACGAGCAGTACTTC. J is TRBJ2-7 and V is TRBV19, with D perhaps matching TRBD1 (6 bases). Germline CDR1 LNHDA, CDR2 SQIVND (reference sequence). The CDR3 covers 13 residues. Trimming shortened V by 5 bases and J by 4 bases, and 12 bases separated the two germline ends.

The rearrangement joins TRBV7-2 to TRBJ1-2; D may be TRBD1 (6 bases). Germline CDR1 is SGHTA and CDR2 is FQGNSA. This CDR3 contains 15 residues. The V end lost 3 bases, the J end lost 0 bases, and 11 bases lay between the germline ends. The CDR3 DNA is TGTGCCAGCAGCTTGCAGACAGGTCCTAACTATGGCTACACCTTC. It translates to CASSLQTGPNYGYTF.

The sample holds a few counts of this clone. This sequence joins TRBV5-1 and TRBJ1-3, with D possibly matching TRBD1 (6 bases). CDR3 length: 17 residues. Germline CDR1 is SGHRS and CDR2 is YFSETQ. The V end was cut by 5 bases, the J end by 0 bases, with 18 bases between. Written as DNA, the CDR3 is TGCGCCAGCAGTTCAAGCGGGACAACAACCTCTGGAAACACCATATATTTT. Translated, it gives CASSSSGTTTSGNTIYF.

This clone was seen only a few times. This chain uses TRBV18 with TRBJ1-1; D is ambiguous. There are 16 residues in the CDR3. V lost 0 bases and J lost 0, with 11 bases in between. CDR1 and CDR2 (germline): KGHSH, LQKENI. CDR3 bases: TGTGCCAGCTCACCACCGGGCGGAACCGTGAACACTGAAGCTTTCTTT. Translation gives CASSPPGGTVNTEAFF.

V gene TRBV18 combines with J gene TRBJ1-3; 7 positions agree with TRBD1. The CDR3 has 13 residues. The junction had 2 bases not matched to a gene; V was cut back by 6 bases and J by 3 bases. CDR1 and CDR2 from the germline V gene are KGHSH and LQKENI. The chain's CDR3 is CASSGTDGNTIYF. The CDR3 nucleotides read TGTGCCAGCTCTGGGACAGATGGAAACACCATATATTTT.

The genes are TRBV6-1 and TRBJ1-4; D remains unclear. Germline CDR1 and CDR2: MNHNS and SASEGT. V lost 1 base and J lost 7, with 22 bases in between. This CDR3 is built from 18 residues. CDR3 sequence reads: CASSEVGLGSRMGEKLFF. CDR3 sequence (DNA): TGTGCCAGCAGTGAAGTAGGACTCGGTTCTAGGATGGGTGAAAAACTGTTTTTT.

This clone was seen once. The rearrangement links TRBV6-5 to TRBJ2-7; D might be TRBD1 (6 bases). With 6 bases removed from V and 3 bases from J, the gap between germline ends came to 12 bases. Germline CDR1 is MNHEY and CDR2 is SVGAGI. The CDR3 spans 13 residues. The CDR3 coding sequence is TGTGCCAGCAGCCGGGACATCCACTACGAGCAGTACTTC. This encodes CASSRDIHYEQYF.

This clone was recorded only once. The chain recombines TRBV5-8 with TRBJ2-5, with a weak D call TRBD2 (5 bases). Germline-derived CDR1 and CDR2 are SGHTS and YDEGEE. V was shortened by 2 bases and J by 4 bases, with 6 bases between the two germline ends. This CDR3 has 12 residues. The CDR3 bases are TGTGCCAGCAGCTTCCGGGGAGAGACCCAGTACTTC. Residues: CASSFRGETQYF.

This clone was counted between two and nine times. The chain is built from TRBV3-1 (or the pseudogene TRBV3-2) and TRBJ2-5; 7 bases line up with TRBD1. Looked up from germline, CDR1 is LGHDT and CDR2 is YNNKEL (reference sequence). The trim removed 4 bases at V and 5 bases at J, leaving 10 bases unmatched. CDR3 length: 15 residues. The CDR3 sequence: CASSLRRGGAETQYF. The CDR3 nucleotides are TGTGCCAGCAGCCTACGTCGAGGGGGCGCGGAGACCCAGTACTTC.

The chain links TRBV30 to TRBJ2-1; 10 bases align to TRBD1. This CDR3 is 14 amino acids long. Germline V gene sequence: CDR1 GTSNPN, CDR2 SVGIG (reference sequence). V trimming: 3 bases; J trimming: 3 bases; junction bases outside the gene matches: 2. DNA of the CDR3: TGTGCCTGGAGGGGACAGGGGTACTACAATGAGCAGTTCTTC. Its protein is CAWRGQGYYNEQFF.

The chain is built from TRBV18 and TRBJ2-1, with 8 bases lining up with TRBD2. V shed 4 bases, J shed 7 bases, and the junction held 6 bases outside the gene matches. The germline gives CDR1 KGHSH, CDR2 LQKENI. The CDR3 is made up of 14 amino acids. The CDR3 nucleotides are TGTGCCAGCTCACGCCCGGGACTAGAAAATGAGCAGTTCTTC. Protein sequence: CASSRPGLENEQFF.

This clone was observed once. This chain connects TRBV12-3 or TRBV12-4 to TRBJ1-2; D may be TRBD1 (6 bases). The CDR3 contains 13 residues. Trimming shortened V by 7 bases and J by 7 bases, and 16 bases separated the two germline ends. The CDR3 region has the DNA TGTGCCAGCAAACGGGGGCAAGTAGCTGGCTACACCTTC. Translated: CASKRGQVAGYTF.